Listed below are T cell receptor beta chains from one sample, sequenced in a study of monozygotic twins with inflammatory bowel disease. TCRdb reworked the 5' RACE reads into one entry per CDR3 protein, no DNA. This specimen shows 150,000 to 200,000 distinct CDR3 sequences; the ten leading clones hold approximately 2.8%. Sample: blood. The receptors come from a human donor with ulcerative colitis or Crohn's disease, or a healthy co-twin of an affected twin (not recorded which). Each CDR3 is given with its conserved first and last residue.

cdr3_aa: CASSRAGQNEQFF; v_call: TRBV12-3/TRBV12-4; j_call: TRBJ2-1
cdr3_aa: CASSPFLALRDSTGELFF; v_call: TRBV11-2; j_call: TRBJ2-2
cdr3_aa: CASSQSQETQYF; v_call: TRBV7-2; j_call: TRBJ2-5
cdr3_aa: CSARVGTGGQPQHF; v_call: TRBV20-1; j_call: TRBJ1-5
cdr3_aa: CASSSGTSKGETQYF; v_call: TRBV5-1; j_call: TRBJ2-5
cdr3_aa: CASSWSSGRIKTQYF; v_call: TRBV27; j_call: TRBJ2-5
cdr3_aa: CAISESRTTQPQHF; v_call: TRBV10-3; j_call: TRBJ1-5
cdr3_aa: CASSLGTGEQHF; v_call: TRBV7-2; j_call: TRBJ1-5
cdr3_aa: CASSYDSNQPQHF; v_call: TRBV6-5; j_call: TRBJ1-5
cdr3_aa: CASSPGTAKNIQYF; v_call: TRBV3-1; j_call: TRBJ2-4
cdr3_aa: CASSQERAFGTYNSPLHF; v_call: TRBV4-3; j_call: TRBJ1-6
cdr3_aa: CASSQGIMSSGANVLTF; v_call: TRBV4-1; j_call: TRBJ2-6
cdr3_aa: CASTPGSTGSSYEQYF; v_call: TRBV12-3/TRBV12-4; j_call: TRBJ2-7
cdr3_aa: CASVSGGIPMGEQYF; v_call: TRBV27; j_call: TRBJ2-7
cdr3_aa: CAGSFDRGNQPQHF; v_call: TRBV7-2; j_call: TRBJ1-5
cdr3_aa: CASSSQGDGYTF; v_call: TRBV5-4; j_call: TRBJ1-2
cdr3_aa: CASSPTGTASSYEQYF; v_call: TRBV7-2; j_call: TRBJ2-7
cdr3_aa: CASSNDPIDTEAFF; v_call: TRBV9; j_call: TRBJ1-1
cdr3_aa: CASSSSGGLKETQYF; v_call: TRBV28; j_call: TRBJ2-5
cdr3_aa: CASSEQSSGNTIYF; v_call: TRBV7-8; j_call: TRBJ1-3
cdr3_aa: CSARLASNEQFF; v_call: TRBV29-1; j_call: TRBJ2-1
cdr3_aa: CASSPDPGLAGAGELFF; v_call: TRBV7-3; j_call: TRBJ2-2
cdr3_aa: CSARAGMSGNQPQHF; v_call: TRBV20-1; j_call: TRBJ1-5
cdr3_aa: CASSGKGYEQFF; v_call: TRBV10-1; j_call: TRBJ2-1
cdr3_aa: CAWSPPPGELFF; v_call: TRBV30; j_call: TRBJ2-2
cdr3_aa: CSAADRTVHNEQFF; v_call: TRBV20-1; j_call: TRBJ2-1
cdr3_aa: CASSLASFQSQYF; v_call: TRBV5-1; j_call: TRBJ2-7
cdr3_aa: CASSVGTRVRDTQYF; v_call: TRBV12-3/TRBV12-4; j_call: TRBJ2-3
cdr3_aa: CASSYKQGFYEQYF; v_call: TRBV27; j_call: TRBJ2-7